This TCR beta chain was identified during a study of shared clonotypes between healthy human individuals. Assay: immunoSEQ multiplex PCR; the TCRdb copy retains only in-frame clones and omits some. The sample has about 1.1 million clones; approximately 77% are singletons. Germline V CDR1 and CDR2: MGHRA, YSYEKL. The CDR3 runs to 18 residues. The V gene end was trimmed by 3 bases and the J gene end by 0 bases; junction bases not matched to a gene: 11. This sequence originates from a man aged 18 to 29 in good health. Some clones in this sample may be carry-over from other donors' samples. V is TRBV4-1 and J is TRBJ1-3; 7 bases map to TRBD1. What was sequenced was memory CD4+ T cells from PBMCs. The subset here: CD45RA-negative fraction. In nucleotides, the CDR3 is TGCGCCAGCAGCCACCTAGGCAGAGGGGGCTTCTCTGGAAACACCATATATTTT. As protein: CASSHLGRGGFSGNTIYF.